The TCR beta chain under discussion was sequenced for a study of T cells in Graves' hyperthyroidism and ophthalmopathy. The ends were cut back, 4 bases at V and 7 bases at J, with 10 bases in the middle. This CDR3 is built from 12 residues. The germline V gene encodes CDR1 MNHEY and CDR2 SMNVEV (reference sequence). In this sample, this clonotype turned up many times. The target antigen is unknown. Researchers amplified the TCR beta CDR3 regions from RNA transcripts. The HTBI set primed first-round TCR CDR3 RT-PCR. TCRdb independently ran MiXCR on the multiplex PCR reads; one entry per CDR3 protein. This sample has roughly 510,000 distinct CDR3 sequences; roughly 20% occur once, and the top ten carry approximately 25%. Overall study findings and caveats: The model made its ophthalmopathy prediction, and onset followed a median roughly 6.5 months later. Expanded thyroid clonotypes (above 0.001) were mostly also found in blood.

This clonotype originated in a man younger than 35 with Graves' hyperthyroidism. Sample: blood. The chain joins TRBV27 to TRBJ1-1; D uncertain. CDR3 region: CASSSLGLEAFF. The CDR3 DNA reads as TGTGCCAGCAGTTCCCTGGGCCTTGAAGCTTTCTTT.